These 26 T cell receptor beta chains originate from one sample sequenced in a study of T cell changes during pregnancy in multiple sclerosis (dated by TCRdb to about 2019). Library preparation used the immunoSEQ multiplex PCR assay. TCRdb took this table from immuneACCESS and kept in-frame rearrangements with V and J called. Such tables lack part of the clones; where checked against another copy, unresolved V genes explain under half of the gap, and the rest is unexplained. The sample contains about 60,000 clones, 90% to 97% of them found a single time. Clones ranked in the top ten supply 2% to 2.5% of the sample. This specimen consisted of CD8+ T cells from peripheral blood mononuclear cells, obtained after pregnancy. The receptor source for this set is a female donor with multiple sclerosis, enrolled in a pregnancy study.

This chain uses TRBV4-3 with TRBJ2-7; no reliable D call. The germline V gene has CDR1 LGHNA and CDR2 YSLEER. The CDR3 totals 16 residues. V lost 0 bases, J lost 1 base, and 13 bases lay in between. In DNA form, the CDR3 reads TGCGCCAGCAGCCAAGATTGGAGCCCGGTTTCCTACGAGCAGTACTTC. It yields the protein CASSQDWSPVSYEQYF.

The V and J genes are TRBV13 and TRBJ2-7; a weak D match, TRBD1 (6 bases). The CDR3 sequence is 14 residues long. V lost 0 bases and J 2 bases, leaving 8 bases between the germline ends. Per the germline V gene, CDR1 is PRHDT and CDR2 is FYEKMQ (reference sequence). CDR3 coding DNA: TGTGCCAGCAGCTTAGGCGGGACACCCTACGAGCAGTACTTC. Amino acid sequence: CASSLGGTPYEQYF.

V usage is TRBV6-1 and J usage is TRBJ2-5, with 10 bases that match TRBD1. The CDR3 extends over 14 amino acids. CDR1 MNHNS and CDR2 SASEGT come from the germline V gene. Losses at the gene ends were 6 bases for V and 4 bases for J; bases not matched to a gene: 5. CDR3 amino acids: CASRDRGLGETQYF. DNA for the CDR3: TGTGCCAGCAGGGACAGGGGGTTGGGAGAGACCCAGTACTTC.

J is TRBJ2-5 and V is TRBV7-9; the match to TRBD1 covers 7 bases. V lost 5 bases, J lost 0 bases, and 15 bases stayed unmatched. CDR1 is SEHNR, CDR2 FQNEAQ, per germline (reference sequence). The CDR3 loop spans 18 amino acids. CDR3 in amino acids: CASSPRYPGQNYQETQYF. CDR3 bases: TGTGCCAGCAGCCCCAGATATCCGGGACAGAACTACCAAGAGACCCAGTACTTC.

The genes are TRBV28 and TRBJ2-3; the D gene is possibly TRBD1 (7 bases). This CDR3 is 17 amino acids long. The germline V gene encodes CDR1 MDHEN and CDR2 SYDVKM. V was clipped by 7 bases and J by 0 bases, with 20 bases between them. CDR3 DNA: TGTGCCAGCAAACGCGGGACAGCGGATTCTAGCACAGATACGCAGTATTTT. Translated: CASKRGTADSSTDTQYF.

The V and J genes are TRBV2 and TRBJ2-1; 8 nucleotides align to TRBD1. The germline V gene has CDR1 SNHLY and CDR2 FYNNEI. With 6 bases clipped from V and 9 bases from J, the junction kept 13 bases outside the gene matches. The length of the CDR3 is 15 residues. CDR3 residues: CASRTGTGPEIEQFF. CDR3 sequence (DNA): TGTGCCAGCAGAACCGGGACAGGCCCAGAAATTGAGCAGTTCTTC. Full variable domain (missing parts from reference TRBV2 and TRBJ2-1): EPEVTQTPSHQVTQMGQEVILRCVPISNHLYFYWYRQILGQKVEFLVSFYNNEISEKSEIFDDQFSVERPDGSNFTLKIRSTKLEDSAMYFCASRTGTGPEIEQFFGPGTRLTVL.

The V and J genes are TRBV29-1 and TRBJ2-5; 10 positions match TRBD1. Judging by the DNA end, TRBJ2-7 fits better; the J call may be wrong. CDR1 is SQVTM and CDR2 is ANQGSEA in the germline V gene. The CDR3 is made up of 13 amino acids. The DNA of the CDR3 is TGCAGCGTCCCGGGACAGGGGTCCTACGAGCAGTACTTC. Protein sequence: CSVPGQGSYEQYF.

The V and J genes are TRBV4-2 and TRBJ1-1; D possibly corresponds to TRBD1 (6 bases). V lost 0 bases, J lost 4 bases, and 12 bases lay in between. Germline CDR1 is LGHNA and CDR2 is YNFKEQ. The length of the CDR3 is 15 residues. CDR3 sequence reads: CASSQDWAGVTEAFF. The CDR3 region has the DNA TGTGCCAGCAGCCAAGATTGGGCAGGGGTCACTGAAGCTTTCTTT.

CDR3 protein: CASTSGRSFYEQYF. The DNA of the CDR3 is TGTGCCAGCACATCAGGCAGATCATTCTACGAGCAGTACTTC. This sequence joins TRBV6-1 and TRBJ2-7; D call uncertain. This CDR3 region has 14 residues. The germline V gene encodes CDR1 MNHNS and CDR2 SASEGT. V gave up 7 bases and J gave up 3 bases, with 16 bases separating them.

Notes on this clone: The sample holds other DNA sequences that translate to the same CDR3. The rearrangement joins TRBV5-6 to TRBJ2-6; D gene ambiguous. The CDR3 is 15 residues long. V dropped 0 bases and J dropped 0 bases, with 4 bases sitting between them. Looked up from germline, CDR1 is SGHDT and CDR2 is YYEEEE. The DNA of the CDR3 is TGTGCCAGCAGCTTGGCCGTCTCTGGGGCCAACGTCCTGACTTTC. Translation: CASSLAVSGANVLTF. Using reference TRBV5-6 and TRBJ2-6 for the parts outside the CDR3, the full variable domain is DAGVTQSPTHLIKTRGQQVTLRCSPKSGHDTVSWYQQALGQGPQFIFQYYEEEERQRGNFPDRFSGHQFPNYSSELNVNALLLGDSALYLCASSLAVSGANVLTFGAGSRLTVL.

The chain has TRBV13 and TRBJ2-7, with 12 bases identical to TRBD2. The CDR3 length is 16 residues. The germline V gene encodes CDR1 PRHDT and CDR2 FYEKMQ (reference sequence). The J segment lost 5 bases and the V segment lost 5 bases, leaving 10 bases of the junction unmatched. CDR3 loop: CASSLRTSGKVHEQYF. In nucleotides, the CDR3 is TGTGCCAGCAGCCTCCGGACTAGCGGGAAGGTACACGAGCAGTACTTC.

This clone was seen only once. V is TRBV5-1 and J is TRBJ2-3, with a tentative D call TRBD1 (6 bases). CDR1 and CDR2 from the germline V gene are SGHRS and YFSETQ. Deletions cut 2 bases from V and 0 bases from J, with 13 bases between. The CDR3 length is 16 residues. In DNA form, the CDR3 reads TGCGCCAGCAGCTTCAACAGGGACCCTAGCACAGATACGCAGTATTTT. Amino acid sequence: CASSFNRDPSTDTQYF.

The chain links TRBV6-5 to TRBJ1-2; D remains ambiguous. The V gene lost 2 bases and the J gene lost 0 bases, with 4 bases spanning the gap. The CDR3 has 13 residues. Looked up from germline, CDR1 is MNHEY and CDR2 is SVGAGI. CDR3: CASSYTANYGYTF. CDR3 coding DNA: TGTGCCAGCAGTTACACAGCTAACTATGGCTACACCTTC.

This chain links TRBV5-8 with TRBJ2-2; tentative D call: TRBD2 (6 bases). Per the germline V gene, CDR1 is SGHTS and CDR2 is YDEGEE. There are 13 residues in the CDR3. In DNA, the CDR3 is TGTGCGGCGGGACGAAGGAACACCGGGGAGCTGTTTTTT. This sequence encodes CAAGRRNTGELFF.

In its sample, this clone was seen once. This chain connects TRBV9 to TRBJ2-6; 8 nucleotides align to TRBD1. Per the germline V gene, CDR1 is SGDLS and CDR2 is YYNGEE. CDR3 length equals 16 residues. V was pared by 4 bases and J by 0 bases, with 3 bases of the junction left unmatched. The CDR3 reads CASSQGASSGANVLTF. CDR3 DNA: TGTGCCAGCAGCCAGGGGGCGAGCTCTGGGGCCAACGTCCTGACTTTC. Based on the CDR3 plus reference TRBV9 and TRBJ2-6, the full variable domain is DSGVTQTPKHLITATGQRVTLRCSPRSGDLSVYWYQQSLDQGLQFLIQYYNGEERAKGNILERFSAQQFPDLHSELNLSSLELGDSALYFCASSQGASSGANVLTFGAGSRLTVL.

J is TRBJ1-5 and V is TRBV5-1, with TRBD1 identical over 7 bases. The CDR3 consists of 18 residues. The V gene's germline CDR1 is SGHRS and CDR2 YFSETQ. V lost 1 base to trimming and J lost 0 bases; unmatched junction nucleotides: 10. CDR3 residues: CASSLLPGTAYSNQPQHF. The CDR3 nucleotides are TGCGCCAGCAGCTTGCTCCCGGGGACAGCCTATAGCAATCAGCCCCAGCATTTT.

J is TRBJ2-7 and V is TRBV14, with 10 positions matching TRBD2. V was clipped by 0 bases and J by 5 bases; unmatched bases: 10. The CDR3 is made up of 17 amino acids. CDR1 SGHDN and CDR2 FVKESK come from the germline V gene. CDR3 amino acids: CASSQDFGPSGGDEQYF. The DNA for the CDR3 is TGTGCCAGCAGCCAAGATTTTGGGCCTAGCGGGGGCGACGAGCAGTACTTC.

This chain joins TRBV6-5 and TRBJ1-1; possibly TRBD1 for D (6 bases). Germline CDR1 MNHEY, CDR2 SVGAGI. V lost 6 bases and J lost 6, with 14 bases in between. The CDR3 sequence is 13 residues long. The CDR3 region has the DNA TGTGCCAGCAGCATTACAGGGACGGCTGAAGCTTTCTTT. Translating gives CASSITGTAEAFF.

V gene TRBV18 combines with J gene TRBJ1-3, with TRBD1 as a possible D gene (6 bases). The CDR3 has 16 amino acids. Germline V gene lookup returns CDR1 KGHSH and CDR2 LQKENI. Trimming removed 3 bases at V and 0 bases at J, with 12 bases between. This chain's CDR3 is CASSPSGQISGNTIYF. The DNA for the CDR3 is TGTGCCAGCTCACCCTCTGGACAGATCTCTGGAAACACCATATATTTT. Supplemented by reference TRBV18 and TRBJ1-3, the full variable domain reads NAGVMQNPRHLVRRRGQEARLRCSPMKGHSHVYWYRQLPEEGLKFMVYLQKENIIDESGMPKERFSAEFPKEGPSILRIQQVVRGDSAAYFCASSPSGQISGNTIYFGEGSWLTVV.

This clone was counted a single time. The rearrangement joins TRBV19 to TRBJ1-1; D remains unclear. V dropped 1 base and J dropped 5 bases, with 8 bases sitting between them. Germline CDR1 LNHDA, CDR2 SQIVND (reference sequence). The CDR3 sequence is 13 residues long. The CDR3 DNA reads as TGTGCCAGTAGTATAGCAGTGTTGACTGAAGCTTTCTTT. Protein: CASSIAVLTEAFF.

This rearrangement joins TRBV6-1 to TRBJ2-1, with D possibly being TRBD2 (5 bases). V gave up 6 bases and J gave up 0 bases, with 9 bases separating them. CDR1 and CDR2 (germline): MNHNS, SASEGT. The CDR3 sequence is 14 residues long. DNA of the CDR3: TGTGCCAGCAGACTAGGAAGCTCCTACAATGAGCAGTTCTTC. Its translation is CASRLGSSYNEQFF.

The chain couples TRBV5-8 to TRBJ1-5, with D unresolved. CDR1 SGHTS and CDR2 YDEGEE come from the germline V gene. CDR3 length equals 13 residues. The germline V and J ends were trimmed by 5 bases and 7 bases, with 13 bases remaining between them. The CDR3 nucleotides are TGTGCCAGCAGATCGCCACCACGGCAGCCCCAGCATTTT. Translation gives CASRSPPRQPQHF.

This CDR3 reads CASRPGGENQPQHF. The DNA for the CDR3 is TGCGCCAGCAGACCGGGGGGGGAGAATCAGCCCCAGCATTTT. This chain links TRBV23-1 with TRBJ1-5, with D perhaps matching TRBD1 (5 bases). TRBV23-1 is an ORF for which the function is uncertain. The CDR3 covers 14 residues. Trimming shortened V by 6 bases and J by 4 bases, and 13 bases separated the two germline ends.

The chain combines TRBV27 with TRBJ1-1; tentatively, D is TRBD1 (6 bases). This CDR3 has 14 residues. Looked up from germline, CDR1 is MNHEY and CDR2 is SMNVEV (reference sequence). The V gene lost 7 bases and the J gene lost 1 base, with 13 bases spanning the gap. The CDR3 here is CASKPGHQNTEAFF. The CDR3 nucleotides read TGTGCCAGCAAACCGGGACACCAGAACACTGAAGCTTTCTTT.

The chain recombines TRBV27 with TRBJ2-6; the match to TRBD1 covers 8 bases. The length of the CDR3 is 16 residues. The V segment lost 3 bases and the J segment 1 base; nucleotides outside the gene matches: 2. Germline V lookup: CDR1 MNHEY, CDR2 SMNVEV (reference sequence). The DNA for the CDR3 is TGTGCCAGCAGTTTTACAGGGGGTTCTGGGGCCAACGTCCTGACTTTC. Its protein is CASSFTGGSGANVLTF.

The chain combines TRBV6-5 with TRBJ2-3; tentative D call: TRBD2 (5 bases). CDR1 and CDR2 from the germline V gene are MNHEY and SVGAGI. This CDR3 has 16 residues. Deletions cut 2 bases from V and 5 bases from J, with 17 bases between. This CDR3 reads CASSYGAVPSRDTQYF. CDR3 in DNA: TGTGCCAGCAGTTACGGAGCGGTACCCTCAAGAGATACGCAGTATTTT.